This is a list of T cell receptor beta chains from one sample in a study of blood T cells in healthy people across ages. From the 5' RACE reads, TCRdb called clonotypes with MiXCR, one entry per CDR3 protein. The sample holds around 1.7 million distinct CDR3 sequences, roughly 27% seen once. Sequences were obtained from blood. All receptors come from a woman younger than 45 in good health. Both conserved end residues are part of each CDR3. The D gene is left open where the match is weak.

v_call,d_call,cdr3_aa
TRBV20-1,.,CSASPSGSQPQHF
TRBV9,TRBD2,CASSPFTSGYTQYF
TRBV7-2,.,CVSSARSGSGTGELFF
TRBV9,.,CASTSVGNTGERFF
TRBV12-3/TRBV12-4,.,CASSFGEYYEQYF
TRBV7-9,TRBD1,CASSLARGDRGDYGYTF
TRBV11-2,.,CASSWSTGEGEKLFF
TRBV7-7,TRBD1,CASSLTGQGGGETQYF
TRBV20-1,TRBD2,CSASKSGSAFGELFF
TRBV6-6,.,CASRYSRDSNQPQHF
TRBV20-1,.,CSAPRRGAPRGYEQFF
TRBV20-1,TRBD1,CSARRTGDSPLHF
TRBV4-3,.,CASSQEGRGHEQFF
TRBV12-3/TRBV12-4,.,CASSLQAERDYGYTF
TRBV28,.,CASSPVLRNIQYF
TRBV12-3/TRBV12-4,TRBD1,CASSSPGQGAGYTF
TRBV29-1,TRBD1,CSVEGQGSSGANVRTF
TRBV5-4,.,CANSSHRREEIF
TRBV3-1,.,CASSHRTRGNEQFF
TRBV6-6,.,CASKSFGGSSYEQYF
TRBV20-1,TRBD2,CSAPTSRSTKTQYF
TRBV5-1,TRBD2,CASSLAGTSGGAVETQYF
TRBV20-1,TRBD2,CSARGEAGGPSGREQYF
TRBV29-1,.,CSVEGRAADTQYF
TRBV3-1,.,CASRLLTGELFF
TRBV5-1,TRBD1,CASIRDRDTDTQYF
TRBV24-1,TRBD2,CATSDPGTSGQETQYF
TRBV9,.,CASSVEWRGPLEQYF
TRBV10-3,.,CAISEAGQSSSYERYF
TRBV6-1,TRBD2,CASSVERGVWGEQFF
TRBV5-1,.,CASSDDGSSYEQYF
TRBV7-9,.,CASSLGSSKEQFF
TRBV28,.,CASSWEGDYGYTF
TRBV5-1,TRBD2,CASSPVGTTYNEQFF
TRBV4-1,.,CASSLVGQLKTQYF
TRBV29-1,.,CSVDGRGADYGYTF
TRBV7-2,.,CASSPREQHNEQFF
TRBV18,TRBD2,CASSPSREGTQYF
TRBV27,TRBD2,CASSTLLAGGSHEQFF
TRBV7-9,TRBD1,CASRAGTAYGYTF
TRBV20-1,TRBD2,CSARVLAAWGRHNEQYF
TRBV6-1,TRBD1,CASKTLRRDSINYEQFF
TRBV7-9,.,CASSEAAKTATSYEQYF
TRBV6-5,TRBD1,CASSDRVGEKLFF
TRBV20-1,TRBD2,CSAGTGLAGTQYF
TRBV6-6,.,CAGSYSRNEQFF
TRBV12-3/TRBV12-4,TRBD1,CASSSQPTGGDYGYTF
TRBV20-1,TRBD2,CSVPAGSTDTQYF
TRBV5-1,.,CASSLEGLGLEDGYTF
TRBV5-1,.,CASSLALNQETQYF
TRBV20-1,.,CSATRGAILQPQHF